Below are 30 T cell receptor beta chains sequenced from a single sample in a study of T cell repertoires in cytomegalovirus infection. One entry per CDR3 protein, called by TCRdb with MiXCR from the reads. The data show roughly 640,000 distinct CDR3 sequences, with 20% to 25% seen just once and approximately 8% held by the top ten. Material: CD8+ T cells from PBMCs. The source is a human donor in good health (CMV status not recorded). Some clones in this sample may be carry-over from other donors' samples.

This clonotype was found once. The chain joins TRBV2 to TRBJ2-2, with D perhaps TRBD1 (5 bases). Trimming took off 5 bases at V and 5 bases at J, with 9 bases between the two ends. The CDR3 length is 13 residues. Per the germline V gene, CDR1 is SNHLY and CDR2 is FYNNEI. The CDR3 DNA follows: TGTGCCAGCAGTAGGGGTGTGACCGGGGAGCTGTTTTTT. Translation gives CASSRGVTGELFF. The entire variable domain, with the rest obtained from reference TRBV2 and TRBJ2-2, is as follows: EPEVTQTPSHQVTQMGQEVILRCVPISNHLYFYWYRQILGQKVEFLVSFYNNEISEKSEIFDDQFSVERPDGSNFTLKIRSTKLEDSAMYFCASSRGVTGELFFGEGSRLTVL.

The J gene is TRBJ1-2, the V gene TRBV7-9, with 10 bases lining up with TRBD1. This CDR3 is built from 15 residues. The J segment lost 5 bases and the V segment lost 3 bases, leaving 6 bases of the junction unmatched. CDR1 is SEHNR, CDR2 FQNEAQ, per germline (reference sequence). Here the CDR3 reads CASSFSGQGYYGYTF. The DNA for the CDR3 is TGTGCCAGCAGCTTCTCGGGACAGGGGTATTATGGCTACACCTTC.

J is TRBJ1-1 and V is TRBV29-1, with D possibly being TRBD1 (5 bases). Trimming left V 0 bases short and J 8 bases short, with 19 bases between. Per the germline V gene, CDR1 is SQVTM and CDR2 is ANQGSEA. The CDR3 extends over 15 amino acids. In DNA, the CDR3 is TGCAGCGTTGAAGATCATTTCGGAGGGGCCAACGAAGCTTTCTTT. Translating it yields CSVEDHFGGANEAFF.

As for this clonotype: This may stem from a read error, because a much larger clone lies one nucleotide away. The V call is TRBV28, the J call TRBJ1-2; D unresolved. This CDR3 contains 14 residues. Germline CDR1 and CDR2: MDHEN and SYDVKM. The CDR3 here is CASSLSPAAYGYAF. The CDR3 DNA is TGTGCCAGCAGTTTGTCCCCAGCCGCCTATGGCTACGCCTTC.

This clonotype was observed at least ten times. The rearrangement joins TRBV7-8 to TRBJ2-2, with TRBD2 as a possible D gene (5 bases). The length of the CDR3 is 15 residues. CDR1 and CDR2 from the germline V gene are SGHVS and FQNEAQ. The V end was cut by 2 bases, the J end by 4 bases, with 11 bases between. The CDR3 nucleotides read TGTGCCAGCAGCTTAATCGAGGGAACCACCGGGGAGCTGTTTTTT. Residues: CASSLIEGTTGELFF.

This clonotype was picked up a small number of times. This chain joins TRBV29-1 and TRBJ2-1, with D perhaps matching TRBD1 (5 bases). In germline, CDR1 is SQVTM, CDR2 ANQGSEA. CDR3 length equals 16 residues. Trimming removed 1 base from V and 1 base from J, with 14 bases in between. The CDR3 sequence: CSVEGFEAGSYNEQFF. The CDR3 coding sequence is TGCAGCGTTGAAGGTTTTGAAGCAGGGTCCTACAATGAGCAGTTCTTC.

This clonotype was counted a few times. This sequence joins TRBV7-9 and TRBJ1-1; D is possibly TRBD1 (5 bases). Germline loops: CDR1 SEHNR, CDR2 FQNEAQ (reference sequence). V lost 6 bases, J lost 3 bases, and 14 bases lay in between. This CDR3 has 14 residues. In DNA form, the CDR3 reads TGTGCCAGCAGGACCGCAGGGAGGGACACTGAAGCTTTCTTT. Amino acid sequence: CASRTAGRDTEAFF. The full variable domain, completed using reference TRBV7-9 and TRBJ1-1, is DTGVSQNPRHKITKRGQNVTFRCDPISEHNRLYWYRQTLGQGPEFLTYFQNEAQLEKSRLLSDRFSAERPKGSFSTLEIQRTEQGDSAMYLCASRTAGRDTEAFFGQGTRLTVV.

CDR3 in DNA: TGTGCCAGCAGCCCCCCGGGACTAGGTCGAGAGACCCAGTACTTC. Residues: CASSPPGLGRETQYF. The gene calls are TRBV5-4 and TRBJ2-5, with TRBD2 matching 8 bases. The germline V gene encodes CDR1 SGHNT and CDR2 YYREEE (reference sequence). The junction had 9 bases not matched to a gene; V was cut back by 4 bases and J by 4 bases. The CDR3 is 15 amino acids. The variable domain in full, with the rest retrieved from reference TRBV5-4 and TRBJ2-5, is ETGVTQSPTHLIKTRGQQVTLRCSSQSGHNTVSWYQQALGQGPQFIFQYYREEENGRGNFPPRFSGLQFPNYSSELNVNALELDDSALYLCASSPPGLGRETQYFGPGTRLLVL.

The chain is built from TRBV20-1 and TRBJ1-4; no firm D call. The CDR3 consists of 14 residues. The V end was cut by 2 bases, the J end by 10 bases, with 17 bases between. CDR1 DFQATT and CDR2 SNEGSKA come from the germline V gene (reference sequence). CDR3 loop: CSARSRDLLSKLFF. For the CDR3, the DNA is TGCAGTGCTAGATCCCGGGATTTACTCTCAAAACTGTTTTTT.

The chain combines TRBV5-6 with TRBJ1-5; 8 nucleotides agree with TRBD1. Germline V CDR1 and CDR2: SGHDT, YYEEEE. Trimming cost V 2 bases and J 6 bases; bases outside gene matches: 4. This CDR3 is 14 amino acids long. CDR3 bases: TGTGCCAGCAGCTTTGGGACAGGACCTCAGCCCCAGCATTTT. This codes for CASSFGTGPQPQHF. Full variable domain (remainder filled in from reference TRBV5-6 and TRBJ1-5): DAGVTQSPTHLIKTRGQQVTLRCSPKSGHDTVSWYQQALGQGPQFIFQYYEEEERQRGNFPDRFSGHQFPNYSSELNVNALLLGDSALYLCASSFGTGPQPQHFGDGTRLSIL.

This chain uses TRBV12-3 or TRBV12-4 with TRBJ2-3, with TRBD1 matching 7 bases. This CDR3 has 15 amino acids. The V and J ends lost 6 bases and 4 bases, in that order; junction bases with no gene match: 10. In DNA, the CDR3 is TGTGCCAGCAGCACTACAGGGGTAAATCCAGATACGCAGTATTTT. Its protein is CASSTTGVNPDTQYF.

As regards this clonotype: Just one base apart from a much larger clone, this may be a read error. V and J are TRBV7-8 and TRBJ2-1, with D tentatively TRBD1 (6 bases). Germline V lookup: CDR1 SGHVS, CDR2 FQNEAQ. The CDR3 totals 18 residues. V lost 3 bases to trimming and J lost 6 bases, with 24 bases between them. CDR3 nucleotide sequence: TGTGCCAGCAGCTTCGAGGACATCCAACTTCTCAGGGGCAATGAGCAGTTCTTC. It encodes CASSFEDIQLLRGNEQFF.

This clonotype has more than one count but fewer than ten. The rearrangement uses TRBV12-3 or TRBV12-4 and TRBJ2-5; D unclear. Trimming left V 3 bases short and J 5 bases short, with 10 bases between. This CDR3 contains 13 residues. CDR3 sequence: CASSLSIGETQYF. DNA of the CDR3: TGTGCCAGCAGTTTGAGCATCGGGGAGACCCAGTACTTC.

This clonotype came up a few times. The chain uses TRBV20-1 and TRBJ2-7; TRBD2 matches 10 bases. The V gene end was trimmed by 6 bases and the J gene end by 2 bases; junction bases not matched to a gene: 10. From germline, CDR1 is DFQATT and CDR2 SNEGSKA (reference sequence). The CDR3 is 15 residues long. Written as DNA, the CDR3 is TGCAGTGCCCAAATCTTAGCGGGGGGCGCCTACGAGCAGTACTTC. This encodes CSAQILAGGAYEQYF.

On this clonotype itself: Given a much more abundant clone one base away, this may be a read error. The rearrangement links TRBV7-8 to TRBJ1-5; D is possibly TRBD1 (5 bases). Per germline, CDR1 SGHVS and CDR2 FQNEAQ. This CDR3 spans 15 amino acids. CDR3 nucleotides: TGTGCCAACAGCCGGGACGTAAATAGCAATCAGCCCCAGCATTTT. Its protein product is CANSRDVNSNQPQHF.

The J gene is TRBJ1-5, the V gene TRBV28, with D maybe TRBD1 (6 bases). This CDR3 comprises 14 residues. Per the germline V gene, CDR1 is MDHEN and CDR2 is SYDVKM. Trimming took 7 bases from V and 4 from J, leaving 14 bases between them. The CDR3 sequence is CASKPTGWNQPQHF. In nucleotides, the CDR3 is TGTGCCAGCAAACCTACAGGGTGGAATCAGCCCCAGCATTTT.

This clonotype was recorded a few times. The rearrangement uses TRBV29-1 and TRBJ1-3; D may be TRBD1 (6 bases). The CDR3 totals 13 residues. Trimming shortened V by 6 bases and J by 4 bases, and 13 bases separated the two germline ends. Germline CDR1 SQVTM, CDR2 ANQGSEA. In DNA form, the CDR3 reads TGCAGCGTCCGGGACATCGGCGGAAACACCATATATTTT. Protein sequence: CSVRDIGGNTIYF.

There are a few counts of this clonotype. V gene TRBV19 combines with J gene TRBJ2-2; TRBD1 aligns across 7 bases. This CDR3 comprises 15 residues. V was clipped by 7 bases and J by 1 base; unmatched bases: 6. The germline V gene has CDR1 LNHDA and CDR2 SQIVND (reference sequence). The CDR3 loop is CASTLHRGNTGELFF. For the CDR3, the DNA is TGTGCCAGTACCTTGCACAGGGGGAACACCGGGGAGCTGTTTTTT. The full variable domain, in which reference TRBV19 and TRBJ2-2 provide the parts outside the CDR3, is DGGITQSPKYLFRKEGQNVTLSCEQNLNHDAMYWYRQDPGQGLRLIYYSQIVNDFQKGDIAEGYSVSREKKESFPLTVTSAQKNPTAFYLCASTLHRGNTGELFFGEGSRLTVL.

This clonotype was observed many times. The chain's CDR3 is CASSWTGWNEQFF. CDR3 sequence (DNA): TGTGCCAGCAGCTGGACAGGGTGGAATGAGCAGTTCTTC. The chain is built from TRBV11-2 and TRBJ2-1; 8 bases agree with TRBD1. This CDR3 is built from 13 residues. Germline loops: CDR1 SGHAT, CDR2 FQNNGV. V gave up 4 bases and J gave up 7 bases; unmatched junction bases: 3.

This clonotype was counted at least ten times. The chain carries TRBV7-9 and TRBJ1-1, with 9 bases identical to TRBD1. Losses at the gene ends were 6 bases for V and 3 bases for J; bases not matched to a gene: 5. This CDR3 region has 14 residues. Germline V gene sequence: CDR1 SEHNR, CDR2 FQNEAQ (reference sequence). The CDR3 nucleotides read TGTGCCAGCAGAGAGACAGGGGGTTACACTGAAGCTTTCTTT. Encoded protein: CASRETGGYTEAFF.

This chain joins TRBV25-1 and TRBJ2-1, with TRBD2 matching 10 bases. The V gene's germline CDR1 is MGHDK and CDR2 SYGVNS. The V segment lost 3 bases and the J segment 0 bases; nucleotides outside the gene matches: 2. CDR3 length equals 16 residues. CDR3 region: CASSEPSGGSYNEQFF. The CDR3 coding sequence is TGTGCCAGCAGTGAGCCTAGCGGGGGCTCCTACAATGAGCAGTTCTTC.

In its sample, this clonotype was seen a few times. The rearrangement uses TRBV7-4 and TRBJ2-1; 8 bases are shared with TRBD2. CDR3 size: 14 residues. After removal of 5 bases from V and 6 bases from J, the junction contained 6 bases not matched to a gene. Germline CDR1 and CDR2: SGHVT and SQSDAQ. The CDR3 DNA reads as TGTGCCAGCAGCGCGGGGGGTTGGGCCAATGAGCAGTTCTTC. Protein: CASSAGGWANEQFF.

This clonotype was observed a few times. V gene TRBV20-1 combines with J gene TRBJ2-5, with 7 bases aligning to TRBD1. CDR3 length: 14 residues. Per the germline V gene, CDR1 is DFQATT and CDR2 is SNEGSKA (reference sequence). V was pared by 3 bases and J by 2 bases, with 6 bases of the junction left unmatched. The CDR3 DNA is TGCAGTGCTAGTCTTCGGGGACAGCAAGAGACCCAGTACTTC. Translated: CSASLRGQQETQYF.

A single count supports this clonotype. A much larger clone is a single base away; this may be a read error. V and J are TRBV6-6 and TRBJ1-2, with a possible D match to TRBD1 (6 bases). The CDR3 loop spans 15 amino acids. Germline CDR1 is MNHNY and CDR2 is SVGAGI (reference sequence). The CDR3 region has the DNA TGTGCCAGCAGTGATTCCCAGGGGACGGTCTATGACTACACCTTC. Translating it yields CASSDSQGTVYDYTF.

The CDR3 region is CASSQVVNEKLFF. In DNA, the CDR3 is TGTGCCAGCAGCCAAGTTGTGAATGAAAAACTGTTTTTT. The genes are TRBV14 and TRBJ1-4; D is uncertain. The ends were cut back, 1 base at V and 5 bases at J, with 5 bases in the middle. There are 13 residues in the CDR3. CDR1 is SGHDN and CDR2 is FVKESK in the germline V gene.

This sequence joins TRBV12-3 or TRBV12-4 and TRBJ2-2; 8 nucleotides align to TRBD1. This CDR3 region has 16 residues. The V segment lost 6 bases and the J segment 3 bases; nucleotides outside the gene matches: 9. CDR3 sequence (DNA): TGTGCCAGCAGCTACGACAGGGGCCATGACACCGGGGAGCTGTTTTTT. Its protein product is CASSYDRGHDTGELFF.

The genes are TRBV6-2 or TRBV6-3 and TRBJ1-4, with TRBD1 as a possible D gene (6 bases). CDR1 MNHEY and CDR2 SVGEGT come from the germline V gene. The V end lost 4 bases, the J end lost 7 bases, and 16 bases lay between the germline ends. CDR3 length equals 15 residues. In DNA, the CDR3 is TGTGCCAGCAGTTCAGGGGCCGCCCGGGGTGAAAAACTGTTTTTT. Amino acids: CASSSGAARGEKLFF.

The chain uses TRBV29-1 and TRBJ1-2; D ambiguous. V was clipped by 0 bases and J by 4 bases, with 9 bases between them. Germline values: CDR1 SQVTM, CDR2 ANQGSEA. This CDR3 has 13 residues. The CDR3 protein is CSVEEEISYGYTF. CDR3 in DNA: TGCAGCGTTGAAGAAGAAATATCCTATGGCTACACCTTC.

V gene TRBV6-6 combines with J gene TRBJ2-5; 8 nucleotides match TRBD2. The CDR3 is made up of 15 amino acids. Trimming took 2 bases from V and 5 from J; bases not matched to a gene: 7. Germline V gene lookup returns CDR1 MNHNY and CDR2 SVGAGI (reference sequence). CDR3 in DNA: TGTGCCAGCAGTTACGTCGGGGGGGCCCAGGAGACCCAGTACTTC. Protein: CASSYVGGAQETQYF.

In the case of this clonotype: This clone may be a read error of a much larger clone one base away. V and J are TRBV7-8 and TRBJ1-2; TRBD1 might be the D (5 bases). Germline V gene data show CDR1 as SGHVS and CDR2 as FQNEAQ. The CDR3 extends over 14 amino acids. The CDR3 DNA reads as TGTACCAGCAGCCCCGCCCCGGGACTGAATGGCTACACCTTC. Protein: CTSSPAPGLNGYTF.